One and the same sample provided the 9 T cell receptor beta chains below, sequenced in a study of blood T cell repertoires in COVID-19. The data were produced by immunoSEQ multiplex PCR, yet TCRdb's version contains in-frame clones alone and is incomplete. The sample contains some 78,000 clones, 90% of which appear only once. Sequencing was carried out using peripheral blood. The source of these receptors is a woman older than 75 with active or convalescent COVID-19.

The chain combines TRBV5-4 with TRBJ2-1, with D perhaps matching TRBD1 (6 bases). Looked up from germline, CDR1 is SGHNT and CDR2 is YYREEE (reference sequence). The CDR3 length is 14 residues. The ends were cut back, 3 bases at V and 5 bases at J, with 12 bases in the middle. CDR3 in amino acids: CASSSPGTNNEQFF. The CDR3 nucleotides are TGTGCCAGCAGCTCACCCGGGACAAACAATGAGCAGTTCTTC.

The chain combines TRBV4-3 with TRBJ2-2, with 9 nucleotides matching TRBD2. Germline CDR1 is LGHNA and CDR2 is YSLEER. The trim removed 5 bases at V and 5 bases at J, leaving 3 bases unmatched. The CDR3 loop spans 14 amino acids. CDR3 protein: CASSALAGTGELFF. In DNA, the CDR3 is TGCGCCAGCAGCGCCCTAGCGGGAACCGGGGAGCTGTTTTTT.

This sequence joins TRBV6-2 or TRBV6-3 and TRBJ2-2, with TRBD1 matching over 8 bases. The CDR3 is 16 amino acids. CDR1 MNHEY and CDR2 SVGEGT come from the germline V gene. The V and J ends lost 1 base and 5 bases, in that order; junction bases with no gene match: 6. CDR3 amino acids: CASSYFGTGGTGELFF. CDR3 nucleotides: TGTGCCAGCAGTTACTTCGGGACAGGAGGAACCGGGGAGCTGTTTTTT.

DNA of the CDR3: TGTGCCAGCAGTTACTTCAGGGGACAGGGGCTTGGGGAGCAGTACTTC. Residues: CASSYFRGQGLGEQYF. V and J are TRBV6-5 and TRBJ2-7; 10 bases fit TRBD1. CDR1 and CDR2 (germline): MNHEY, SVGAGI. Trimming at V came to 1 base and at J to 7 bases, leaving 10 bases not matched to a gene. This CDR3 is built from 16 residues.

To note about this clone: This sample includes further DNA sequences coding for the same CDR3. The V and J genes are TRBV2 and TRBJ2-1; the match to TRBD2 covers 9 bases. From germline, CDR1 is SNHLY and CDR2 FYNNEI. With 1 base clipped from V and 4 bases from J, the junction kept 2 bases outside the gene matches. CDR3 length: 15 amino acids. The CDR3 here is CASSEGLAGYNEQFF. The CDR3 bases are TGTGCCAGCAGTGAAGGGCTAGCGGGATACAATGAGCAGTTCTTC.

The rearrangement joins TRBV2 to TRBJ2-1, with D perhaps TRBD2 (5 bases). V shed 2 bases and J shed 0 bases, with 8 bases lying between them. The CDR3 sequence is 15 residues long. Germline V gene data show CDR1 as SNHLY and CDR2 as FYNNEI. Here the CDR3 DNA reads TGTGCCAGCAGTGAATTGAGCGGCTCCTACAATGAGCAGTTCTTC. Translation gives CASSELSGSYNEQFF.

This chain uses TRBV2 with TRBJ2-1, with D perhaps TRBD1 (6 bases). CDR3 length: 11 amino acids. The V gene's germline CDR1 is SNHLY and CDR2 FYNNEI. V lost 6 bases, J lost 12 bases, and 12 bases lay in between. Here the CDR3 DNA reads TGTGCCAGCAGCCTACAGGGTGCGCAGTTCTTC. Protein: CASSLQGAQFF.

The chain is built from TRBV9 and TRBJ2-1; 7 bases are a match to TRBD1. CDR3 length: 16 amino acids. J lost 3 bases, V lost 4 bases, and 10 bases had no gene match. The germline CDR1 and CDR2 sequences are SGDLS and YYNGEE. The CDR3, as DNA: TGTGCCAGCAGCTTCCAAAGTGGGACAGACTACAATGAGCAGTTCTTC. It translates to CASSFQSGTDYNEQFF.

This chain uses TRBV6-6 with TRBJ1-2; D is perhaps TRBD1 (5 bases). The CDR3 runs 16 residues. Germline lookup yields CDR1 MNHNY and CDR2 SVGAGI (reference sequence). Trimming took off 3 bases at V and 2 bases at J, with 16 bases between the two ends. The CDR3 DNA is TGTGCCAGCAGTTATGGGCAGGGCGGATCAAACTATGGCTACACCTTC. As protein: CASSYGQGGSNYGYTF.